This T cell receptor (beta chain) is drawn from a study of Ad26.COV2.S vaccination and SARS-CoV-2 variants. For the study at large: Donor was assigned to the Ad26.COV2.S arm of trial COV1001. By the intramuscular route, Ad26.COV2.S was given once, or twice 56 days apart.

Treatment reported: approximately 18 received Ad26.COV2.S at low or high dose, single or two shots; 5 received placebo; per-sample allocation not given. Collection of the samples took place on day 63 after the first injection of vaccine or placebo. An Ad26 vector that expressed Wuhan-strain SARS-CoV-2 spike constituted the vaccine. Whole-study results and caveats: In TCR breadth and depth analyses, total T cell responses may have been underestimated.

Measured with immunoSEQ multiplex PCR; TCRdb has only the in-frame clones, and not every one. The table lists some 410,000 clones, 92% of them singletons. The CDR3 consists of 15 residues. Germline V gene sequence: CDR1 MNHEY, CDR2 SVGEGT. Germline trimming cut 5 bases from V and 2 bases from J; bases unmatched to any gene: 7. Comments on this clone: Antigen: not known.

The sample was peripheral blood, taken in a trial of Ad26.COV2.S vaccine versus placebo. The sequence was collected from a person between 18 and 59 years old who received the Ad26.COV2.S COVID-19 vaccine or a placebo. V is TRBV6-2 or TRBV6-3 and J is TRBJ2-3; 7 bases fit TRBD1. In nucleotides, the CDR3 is TGTGCCAGCAGTGTGAGACAGGGATTCACAGATACGCAGTATTTT. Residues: CASSVRQGFTDTQYF.